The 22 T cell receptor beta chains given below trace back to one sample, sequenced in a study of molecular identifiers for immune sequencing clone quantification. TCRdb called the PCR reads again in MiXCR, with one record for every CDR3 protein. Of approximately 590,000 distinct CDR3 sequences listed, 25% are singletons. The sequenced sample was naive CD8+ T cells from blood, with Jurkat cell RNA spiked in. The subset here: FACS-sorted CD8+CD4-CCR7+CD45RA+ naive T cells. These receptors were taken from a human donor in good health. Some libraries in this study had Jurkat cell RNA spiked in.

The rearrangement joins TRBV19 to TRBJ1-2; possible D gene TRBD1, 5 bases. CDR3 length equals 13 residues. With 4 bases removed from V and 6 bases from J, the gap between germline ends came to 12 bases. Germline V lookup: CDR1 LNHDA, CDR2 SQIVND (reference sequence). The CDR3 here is CASSNGGVNGYTF. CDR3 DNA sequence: TGTGCCAGTAGTAACGGGGGGGTGAATGGCTACACCTTC.

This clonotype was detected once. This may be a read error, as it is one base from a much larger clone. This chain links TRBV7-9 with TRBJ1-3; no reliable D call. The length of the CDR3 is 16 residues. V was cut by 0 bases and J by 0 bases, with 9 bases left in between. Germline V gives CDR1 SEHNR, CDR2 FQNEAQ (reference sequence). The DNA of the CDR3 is TGTGCCAGCAGCTTAGCCCAAGTGCTCTCTGGAAACACCATATATTTT. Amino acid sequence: CASSLAQVLSGNTIYF.

The CDR3 region has the DNA TGTGCCACCAGCAGAGATATCACACTTCAAGAGACCCAGTACTTC. Its translation: CATSRDITLQETQYF. This sequence joins TRBV15 and TRBJ2-5; D is undetermined. Trimming shortened V by 0 bases and J by 2 bases, and 10 bases separated the two germline ends. The CDR3 contains 15 residues. Germline CDR1 reads LNHNV; CDR2 reads YYDKDF (reference sequence).

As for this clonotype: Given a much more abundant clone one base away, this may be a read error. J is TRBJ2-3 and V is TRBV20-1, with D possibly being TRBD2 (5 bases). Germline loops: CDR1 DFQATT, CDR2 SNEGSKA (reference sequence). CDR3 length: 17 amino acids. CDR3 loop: CSARTVTGRETTDAQYF. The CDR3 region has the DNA TGCAGTGCTAGAACGGTAACGGGAAGGGAGACCACAGATGCGCAGTATTTT.

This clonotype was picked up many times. The CDR3 region has the DNA TGTGCCAGTAGTATAGGTTGGCCACCCGGGGAGCTGTTTTTT. Translated, it gives CASSIGWPPGELFF. The rearrangement links TRBV19 to TRBJ2-2; D is ambiguous. The germline V gene encodes CDR1 LNHDA and CDR2 SQIVND (reference sequence). This CDR3 comprises 14 residues. The V end was cut by 1 base, the J end by 6 bases, with 9 bases between.

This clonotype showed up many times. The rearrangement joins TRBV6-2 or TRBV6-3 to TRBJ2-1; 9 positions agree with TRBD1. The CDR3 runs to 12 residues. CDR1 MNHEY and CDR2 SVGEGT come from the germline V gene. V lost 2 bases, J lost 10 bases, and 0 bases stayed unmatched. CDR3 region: CASSYDRGEQFF. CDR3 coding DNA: TGTGCCAGCAGTTACGACAGGGGGGAGCAGTTCTTC.

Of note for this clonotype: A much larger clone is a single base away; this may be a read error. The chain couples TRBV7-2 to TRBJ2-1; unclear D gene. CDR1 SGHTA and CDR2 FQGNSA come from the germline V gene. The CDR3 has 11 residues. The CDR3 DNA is TGTGCCAGCAGCTTCCGCGGTGAGCAGGTCTTC. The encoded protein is CASSFRGEQVF.

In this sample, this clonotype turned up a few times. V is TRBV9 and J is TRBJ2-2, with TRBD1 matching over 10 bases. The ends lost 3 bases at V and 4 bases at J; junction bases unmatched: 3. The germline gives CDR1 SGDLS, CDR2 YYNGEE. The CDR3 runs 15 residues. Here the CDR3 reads CASSAGQGPTGELFF. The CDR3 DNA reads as TGTGCCAGCAGCGCGGGACAGGGGCCCACCGGGGAGCTGTTTTTT.

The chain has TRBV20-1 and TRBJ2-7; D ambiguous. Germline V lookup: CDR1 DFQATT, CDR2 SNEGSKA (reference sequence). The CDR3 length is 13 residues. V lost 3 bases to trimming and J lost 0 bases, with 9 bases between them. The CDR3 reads CSARASFSYEQYF. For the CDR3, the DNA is TGCAGTGCTAGGGCCTCCTTCTCCTACGAGCAGTACTTC.

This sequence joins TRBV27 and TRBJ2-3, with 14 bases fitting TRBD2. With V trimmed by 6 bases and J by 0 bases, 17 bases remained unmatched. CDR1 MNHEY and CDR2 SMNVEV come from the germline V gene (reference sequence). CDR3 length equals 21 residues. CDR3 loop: CASRTDDPGTSGSASTDTQYF. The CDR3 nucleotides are TGTGCCAGCAGAACCGATGACCCCGGGACTAGCGGGAGTGCTAGCACAGATACGCAGTATTTT.

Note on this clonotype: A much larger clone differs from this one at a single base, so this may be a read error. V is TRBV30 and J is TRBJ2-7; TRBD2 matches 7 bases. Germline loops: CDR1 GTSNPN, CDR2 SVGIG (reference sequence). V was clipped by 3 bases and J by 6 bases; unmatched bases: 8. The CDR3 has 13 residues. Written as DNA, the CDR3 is TGTGCCTGGAGAGTTGGGGGGGAGGCCGAGCAGTACTTC. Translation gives CAWRVGGEAEQYF.

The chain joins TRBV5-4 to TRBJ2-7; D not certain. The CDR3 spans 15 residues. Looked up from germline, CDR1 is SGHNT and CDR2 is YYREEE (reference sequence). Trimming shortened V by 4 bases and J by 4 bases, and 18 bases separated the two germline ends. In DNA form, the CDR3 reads TGTGCCAGCAGCCCCGACAAACAGTGGAAGTACGAGCAGTACTTC. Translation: CASSPDKQWKYEQYF.

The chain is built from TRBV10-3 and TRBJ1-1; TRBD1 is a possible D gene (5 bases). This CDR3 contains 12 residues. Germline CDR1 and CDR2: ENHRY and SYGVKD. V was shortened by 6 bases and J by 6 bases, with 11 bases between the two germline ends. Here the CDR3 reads CAIRRTTAEAFF. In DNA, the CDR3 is TGTGCCATCAGGCGGACGACAGCTGAAGCTTTCTTT.

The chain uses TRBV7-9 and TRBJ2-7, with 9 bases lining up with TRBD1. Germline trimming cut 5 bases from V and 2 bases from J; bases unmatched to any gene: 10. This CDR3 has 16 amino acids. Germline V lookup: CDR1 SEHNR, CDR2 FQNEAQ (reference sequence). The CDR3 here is CASSGTDRGKPYEQYF. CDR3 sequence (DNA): TGTGCCAGCAGCGGAACTGACAGGGGGAAACCCTACGAGCAGTACTTC.

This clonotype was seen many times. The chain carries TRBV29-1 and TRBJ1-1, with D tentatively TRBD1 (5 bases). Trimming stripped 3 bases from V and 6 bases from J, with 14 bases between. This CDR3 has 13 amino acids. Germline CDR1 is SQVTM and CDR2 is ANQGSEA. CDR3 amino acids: CSVEGEIFAEAFF. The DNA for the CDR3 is TGCAGCGTTGAGGGGGAGATTTTCGCTGAAGCTTTCTTT.

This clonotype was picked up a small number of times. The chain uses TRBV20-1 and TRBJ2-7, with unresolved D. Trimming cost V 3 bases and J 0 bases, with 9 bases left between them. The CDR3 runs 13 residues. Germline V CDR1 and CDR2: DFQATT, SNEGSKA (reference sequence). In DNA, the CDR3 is TGCAGTGCTAGGTCGGAATACTCCTACGAGCAGTACTTC. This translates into CSARSEYSYEQYF.

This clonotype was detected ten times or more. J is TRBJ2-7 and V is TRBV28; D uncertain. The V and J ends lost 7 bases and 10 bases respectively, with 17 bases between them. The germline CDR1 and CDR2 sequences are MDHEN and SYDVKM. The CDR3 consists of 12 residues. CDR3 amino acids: CASNRLADRQYF. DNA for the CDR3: TGTGCCAGCAACCGATTGGCAGACCGTCAGTACTTC.

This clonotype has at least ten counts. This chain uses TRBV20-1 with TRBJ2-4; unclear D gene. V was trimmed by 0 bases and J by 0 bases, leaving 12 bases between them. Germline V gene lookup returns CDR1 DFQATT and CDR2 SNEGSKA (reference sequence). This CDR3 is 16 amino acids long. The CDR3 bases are TGCAGTGCTAGAGATCGGGCCCATATAGCCAAAAACATTCAGTACTTC. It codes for CSARDRAHIAKNIQYF.

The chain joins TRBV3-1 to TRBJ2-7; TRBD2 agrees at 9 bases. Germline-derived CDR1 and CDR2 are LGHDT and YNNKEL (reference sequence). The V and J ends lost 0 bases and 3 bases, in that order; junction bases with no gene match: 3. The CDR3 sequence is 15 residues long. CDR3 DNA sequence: TGTGCCAGCAGCCAAGATCTAGCGGGGCACTACGAGCAGTACTTC. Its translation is CASSQDLAGHYEQYF.

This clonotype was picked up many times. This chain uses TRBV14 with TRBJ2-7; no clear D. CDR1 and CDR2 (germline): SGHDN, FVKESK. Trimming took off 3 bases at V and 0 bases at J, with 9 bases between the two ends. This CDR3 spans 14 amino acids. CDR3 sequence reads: CASSHGGVSYEQYF. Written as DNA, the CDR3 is TGTGCCAGCAGCCACGGTGGGGTCTCCTACGAGCAGTACTTC.

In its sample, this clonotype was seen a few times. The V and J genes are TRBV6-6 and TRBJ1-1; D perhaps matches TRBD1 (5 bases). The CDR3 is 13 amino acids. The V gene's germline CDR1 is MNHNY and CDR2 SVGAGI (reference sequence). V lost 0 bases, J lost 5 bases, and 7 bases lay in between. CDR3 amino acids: CASSYSAGTEAFF. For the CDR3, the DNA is TGTGCCAGCAGTTACTCGGCAGGGACTGAAGCTTTCTTT.

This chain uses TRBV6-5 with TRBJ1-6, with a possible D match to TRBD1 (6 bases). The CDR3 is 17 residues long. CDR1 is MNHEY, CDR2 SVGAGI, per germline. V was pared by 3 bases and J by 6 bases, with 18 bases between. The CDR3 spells CASSYVFRQGFNSPLHF. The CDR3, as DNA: TGTGCCAGCAGTTATGTCTTTCGCCAGGGGTTTAATTCACCCCTCCACTTT.